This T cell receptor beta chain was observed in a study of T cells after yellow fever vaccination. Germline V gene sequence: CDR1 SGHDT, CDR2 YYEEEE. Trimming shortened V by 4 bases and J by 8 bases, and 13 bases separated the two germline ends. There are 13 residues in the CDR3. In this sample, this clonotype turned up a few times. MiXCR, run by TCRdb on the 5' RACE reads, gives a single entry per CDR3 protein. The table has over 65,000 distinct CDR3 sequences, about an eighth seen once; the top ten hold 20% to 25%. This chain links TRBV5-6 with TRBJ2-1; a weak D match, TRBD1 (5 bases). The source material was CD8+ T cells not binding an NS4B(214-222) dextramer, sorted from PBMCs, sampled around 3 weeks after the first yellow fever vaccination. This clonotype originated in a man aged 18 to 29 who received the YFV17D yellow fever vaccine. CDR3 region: CASSPPGHDEQFF. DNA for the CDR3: TGTGCCAGCAGCCCACCCGGACACGATGAGCAGTTCTTC.